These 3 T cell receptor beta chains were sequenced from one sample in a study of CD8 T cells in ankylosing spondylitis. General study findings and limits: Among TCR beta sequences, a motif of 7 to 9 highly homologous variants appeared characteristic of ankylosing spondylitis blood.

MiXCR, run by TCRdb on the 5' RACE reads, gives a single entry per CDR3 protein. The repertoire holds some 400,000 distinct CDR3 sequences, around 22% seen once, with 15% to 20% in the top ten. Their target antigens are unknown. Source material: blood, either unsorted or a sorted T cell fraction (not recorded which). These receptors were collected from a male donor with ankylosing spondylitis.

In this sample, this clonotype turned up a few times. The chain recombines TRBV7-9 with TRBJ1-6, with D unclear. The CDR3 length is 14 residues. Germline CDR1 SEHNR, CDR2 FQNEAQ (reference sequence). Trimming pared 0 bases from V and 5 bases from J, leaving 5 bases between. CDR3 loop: CASSLASDNSPLHF. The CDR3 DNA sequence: TGTGCCAGCAGCTTAGCGTCAGATAATTCACCCCTCCACTTT.

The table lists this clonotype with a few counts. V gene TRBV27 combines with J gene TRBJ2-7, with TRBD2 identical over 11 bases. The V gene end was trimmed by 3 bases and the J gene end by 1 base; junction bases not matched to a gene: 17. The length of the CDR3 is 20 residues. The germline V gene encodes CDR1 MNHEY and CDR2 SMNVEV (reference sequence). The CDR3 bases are TGTGCCAGCAGTTTGAGGGCGGTAGGTAGCGGGAGGGCCGCGTCCTACGAGCAGTACTTC. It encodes CASSLRAVGSGRAASYEQYF.

DNA of the CDR3: TGTGCCAGCAGCCCCCTGGGCGGATGGGGAGGAGAGACCCAGTACTTC. It specifies CASSPLGGWGGETQYF. The genes are TRBV5-6 and TRBJ2-5, with D maybe TRBD2 (6 bases). The germline gives CDR1 SGHDT, CDR2 YYEEEE. The CDR3 totals 16 residues. Trimming removed 4 bases from V and 4 bases from J, with 20 bases in between.